This TCR beta chain was sequenced for a study of low-dose radiotherapy and immunotherapy resistance in tumors. Priming of first-strand cDNA relied on TRAV- and TRBV-specific primers (covering alpha and beta chains). Using a constant-region primer together with a V-primer adapter, TCRs were subjected to roughly 20 PCR cycles of amplification. TCRdb re-derived calls from the reads in MiXCR, one entry per CDR3 protein. The table has 55,000 to 80,000 distinct CDR3 sequences, 26% seen once; the top ten hold under 7%. This CDR3 has 13 amino acids. CDR1 is LNHDA, CDR2 SQIVND, per germline (reference sequence). Trimming pared 3 bases from V and 7 bases from J, leaving 12 bases between. At least ten counts were recorded for this clonotype. Indicated time point: before trial treatment. Advanced solid tumors lacking tumor-infiltrating lymphocytes were present in eligible patients.

The specimen comprised PBMCs, sampled before treatment. This chain joins TRBV19 and TRBJ1-2, with D possibly matching TRBD1 (5 bases). This TCR was sampled from a male donor with rectosigmoid adenocarcinoma. The CDR3 sequence: CASSIGDVPGYTF. CDR3 coding DNA: TGTGCCAGTAGTATCGGGGACGTCCCTGGCTACACCTTC.